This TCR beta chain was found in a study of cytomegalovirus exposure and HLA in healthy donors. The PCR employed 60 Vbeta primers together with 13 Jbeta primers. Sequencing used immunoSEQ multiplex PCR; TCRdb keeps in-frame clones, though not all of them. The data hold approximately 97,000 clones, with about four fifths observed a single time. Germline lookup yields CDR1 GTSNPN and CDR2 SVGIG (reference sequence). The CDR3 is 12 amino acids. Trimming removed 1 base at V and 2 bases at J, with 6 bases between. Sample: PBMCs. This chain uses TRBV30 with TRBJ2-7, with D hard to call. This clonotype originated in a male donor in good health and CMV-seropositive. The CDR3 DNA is TGTGCCTGGAGTGGTCACACCTACGAGCAGTACTTC. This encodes CAWSGHTYEQYF.